Here is one T cell receptor (beta chain) with its context. Original handling: For nucleated cells, counts were estimated from reference gene primer amplification. Assay used: immunoSEQ multiplex PCR; TCRdb lists only in-frame clones, some missing. D and trimming were read from the DNA, whereas the V and J calls and clone size are those reported in that table. The profile shows roughly 170,000 clones, around two thirds of them singletons. These data belong to a study of blood T cell repertoires in COVID-19. About the research overall: Whether acute or convalescent, the COVID-19 samples came from the United States, Italy and Spain. PBMCs, B-cell-depleted T cells, or T cells provided the cDNA or gDNA that made up the material.

Germline assignment: CDR1 MNHNS and CDR2 SASEGT. The ends were cut back, 4 bases at V and 1 base at J, with 17 bases in the middle. The CDR3 extends over 16 amino acids. Sequenced sample: peripheral blood. This sequence originates from a woman of 80 years or more with acute or convalescent COVID-19. This chain connects TRBV6-1 to TRBJ2-7, with D maybe TRBD1 (6 bases). The CDR3 DNA follows: TGTGCCAGCAGTGGAAACGGATGGGACACGTCCTACGAGCAGTACTTC. Residues: CASSGNGWDTSYEQYF.